One and the same sample provided the 6 T cell receptor beta chains below, sequenced in a study of T cells in Graves' hyperthyroidism and ophthalmopathy. Amplification of TCR beta CDR3 regions used RNA as the template. When the TCR CDR3 underwent first-round RT-PCR, the HTBI primer set was used. A single record per CDR3 protein comes from TCRdb applying MiXCR to the multiplex PCR reads. The sample holds about 200,000 distinct CDR3 sequences; approximately 16% are singletons and the top ten take about half. The sequencing sample was made of blood. The receptors derive from a woman between 45 and 65 years old with Graves' hyperthyroidism.

This clonotype was counted a few times. The chain combines TRBV24-1 with TRBJ2-3; 10 positions match TRBD2. The CDR3 is 16 amino acids. The germline gives CDR1 KGHDR, CDR2 SFDVKD. V was clipped by 4 bases and J by 4 bases; unmatched bases: 7. CDR3 sequence: CATSDPSGSGSDTQYF. CDR3 bases: TGTGCCACCAGTGACCCTAGCGGGAGCGGATCAGATACGCAGTATTTT.

This clonotype was counted at least ten times. The chain has TRBV30 and TRBJ1-1; possible D gene TRBD1, 5 bases. The CDR3 loop spans 16 amino acids. Germline CDR1 reads GTSNPN; CDR2 reads SVGIG (reference sequence). V lost 0 bases and J 5 bases, leaving 19 bases between the germline ends. In nucleotides, the CDR3 is TGTGCCTGGAGTGTATGGGGGGGACCGGAGCAAACTGAAGCTTTCTTT. This codes for CAWSVWGGPEQTEAFF. The variable domain in full, completed from reference TRBV30 and TRBJ1-1, reads SQTIHQWPATLVQPVGSPLSLECTVEGTSNPNLYWYRQAAGRGLQLLFYSVGIGQISSEVPQNLSASRPQDRQFILSSKKLLLSDSGFYLCAWSVWGGPEQTEAFFGQGTRLTVV.

The chain joins TRBV27 to TRBJ2-3; D remains ambiguous. V was shortened by 5 bases and J by 2 bases, with 17 bases between the two germline ends. The CDR3 is 16 amino acids. Germline V lookup: CDR1 MNHEY, CDR2 SMNVEV (reference sequence). CDR3 DNA: TGTGCCAGCAGTCCCCTTACCAGGACCTACACAGATACGCAGTATTTT. The encoded protein is CASSPLTRTYTDTQYF.

The chain links TRBV5-1 to TRBJ2-7, with D uncertain. CDR3 length: 14 residues. The V end was cut by 0 bases, the J end by 3 bases, with 10 bases between. Germline V lookup: CDR1 SGHRS, CDR2 YFSETQ. CDR3 nucleotides: TGCGCCAGCAGCTTGGACTCTTACTACTACGAGCAGTACTTC. Translating it yields CASSLDSYYYEQYF.

This clonotype was found a few times. This chain joins TRBV4-2 and TRBJ2-1; the D gene is possibly TRBD2 (6 bases). In germline, CDR1 is LGHNA, CDR2 YNFKEQ. The length of the CDR3 is 14 residues. The germline V and J ends were trimmed by 1 base and 6 bases, with 10 bases remaining between them. CDR3 sequence reads: CASSQAQRANEQFF. DNA for the CDR3: TGTGCCAGCAGCCAAGCCCAGCGGGCCAATGAGCAGTTCTTC.

The rearrangement joins TRBV27 to TRBJ1-2, with 12 positions matching TRBD1. The CDR3 sequence is 15 residues long. Germline V gives CDR1 MNHEY, CDR2 SMNVEV (reference sequence). V shed 4 bases, J shed 7 bases, and the junction held 7 bases outside the gene matches. In nucleotides, the CDR3 is TGTGCCAGCAGTTCTCGGGACAGGGGGCTGCGTGGCTACACCTTC. It yields the protein CASSSRDRGLRGYTF.